The T cell receptor beta chain described here comes from a study of blood T cell repertoires in COVID-19. Study information: COVID-19 samples from acute and convalescent phases originated in the United States, Italy and Spain. In each case, the material was cDNA or gDNA derived from T cells, B-cell-depleted T cells, or PBMCs.

Residents of 24 US areas, aged about 18 to 89 years, made up the participants. Researchers sorted participants into cohorts using their self-reported clinical history. The assay was immunoSEQ multiplex PCR, and TCRdb's table has in-frame clones only and misses some. The data contain about 200,000 clones, approximately 73% of them singletons. The sequence derives from a woman in her forties or fifties with acute COVID-19. Sequencing input: PBMCs or T cells enriched from blood (not recorded which).

The CDR3 DNA reads TGTGCCAGCAGCTTAGTCCCAGGTGGGAGGAGTGAAGCTTTCTTT. This gives the protein CASSLVPGGRSEAFF. The rearrangement uses TRBV11-2 and TRBJ1-1; the D is unclear. Germline V gene lookup returns CDR1 SGHAT and CDR2 FQNNGV. V lost 1 base and J 7 bases, leaving 16 bases between the germline ends. This CDR3 has 15 amino acids.